Below are 17 T cell receptor beta chains sequenced from a single sample in a study of T cell responses to AZD1222 COVID-19 vaccine. Assay used: immunoSEQ multiplex PCR; TCRdb lists only in-frame clones, some missing. Of approximately 130,000 clones listed, 80% to 90% are singletons. This sample comprised peripheral blood, obtained 28 days after the second AZD1222 dose. The receptors were gathered from an adult who received the AZD1222 COVID-19 vaccine.

This chain links TRBV3-1 (or the pseudogene TRBV3-2) with TRBJ1-1; possible D gene TRBD1, 5 bases. V lost 1 base and J lost 0, with 6 bases in between. Germline CDR1 LGHDT, CDR2 YNNKEL (reference sequence). The CDR3 runs to 14 residues. CDR3 in DNA: TGTGCCAGCAGCCAAGGGACACTGAACACTGAAGCTTTCTTT. Translated: CASSQGTLNTEAFF.

The genes are TRBV27 and TRBJ1-1; no clear D. V dropped 7 bases and J dropped 0 bases, with 6 bases sitting between them. The CDR3 consists of 12 residues. Germline CDR1 and CDR2: MNHEY and SMNVEV (reference sequence). For the CDR3, the DNA is TGTGCCAGCAATGGTTTGAACACTGAAGCTTTCTTT. This codes for CASNGLNTEAFF.

As to this clone: The likely explanation is a read error, given a far larger clone one base away. The chain recombines TRBV11-1 with TRBJ2-3, with 8 positions matching TRBD2. V lost 6 bases to trimming and J lost 1 base; unmatched junction nucleotides: 3. The germline V gene encodes CDR1 SGHAT and CDR2 FQDESV (reference sequence). This CDR3 region has 14 residues. The DNA for the CDR3 is TGTGCCAGCAGTTTACTAGCGGGCACAGATACGCAGTATTTT. It yields the protein CASSLLAGTDTQYF. Supplemented by reference TRBV11-1 and TRBJ2-3, the full variable domain reads EAEVAQSPRYKITEKSQAVAFWCDPISGHATLYWYRQILGQGPELLVQFQDESVVDDSQLPKDRFSAERLKGVDSTLKIQPAELGDSAMYLCASSLLAGTDTQYFGPGTRLTVL.

This CDR3 is CASSPGQQETQYF. The CDR3 DNA reads as TGTGCCAGCAGTCCGGGACAGCAAGAGACCCAGTACTTC. The rearrangement joins TRBV6-2 or TRBV6-3 to TRBJ2-5; TRBD1 agrees at 7 bases. The CDR3 sequence is 13 residues long. V lost 5 bases to trimming and J lost 2 bases; unmatched junction nucleotides: 2. Germline V lookup: CDR1 MNHEY, CDR2 SVGEGT.

The chain uses TRBV27 and TRBJ1-2; 8 bases align to TRBD1. There are 14 residues in the CDR3. The trim removed 6 bases at V and 2 bases at J, leaving 5 bases unmatched. Germline assignment: CDR1 MNHEY and CDR2 SMNVEV (reference sequence). The CDR3 DNA sequence: TGTGCCAGCAGGACAGGGGACAGAAACTATGGCTACACCTTC. This translates into CASRTGDRNYGYTF.

This sequence joins TRBV5-6 and TRBJ2-7; 9 nucleotides line up with TRBD2. With 0 bases clipped from V and 4 bases from J, the junction kept 5 bases outside the gene matches. Germline V gene data show CDR1 as SGHDT and CDR2 as YYEEEE. The CDR3 contains 15 residues. In DNA form, the CDR3 reads TGTGCCAGCAGCTTGGGTGCGGGAGGGCCATACGAGCAGTACTTC. It encodes CASSLGAGGPYEQYF.

The chain carries TRBV19 and TRBJ2-7; 8 positions match TRBD1. CDR3 length: 17 residues. J was trimmed by 6 bases and V by 4 bases; bases with no gene match: 17. Germline loops: CDR1 LNHDA, CDR2 SQIVND (reference sequence). CDR3 in amino acids: CASSKGQGRQGLREQYF. The CDR3 region has the DNA TGTGCCAGTAGTAAGGGGCAGGGGCGACAGGGGCTGCGCGAGCAGTACTTC.

The chain has TRBV19 and TRBJ1-1; D unresolved. The CDR3 has 12 residues. Germline CDR1 is LNHDA and CDR2 is SQIVND (reference sequence). Trimming took 7 bases from V and 1 from J, leaving 7 bases between them. CDR3 amino acids: CASTRGNTEAFF. Written as DNA, the CDR3 is TGTGCCAGTACCCGAGGGAACACTGAAGCTTTCTTT.

The CDR3 DNA is TGTGCCAGCAGTTTGGACGGGATGGGCAATCAGCCCCAGCATTTT. Its protein is CASSLDGMGNQPQHF. The rearrangement joins TRBV27 to TRBJ1-5; no definite D call. Trimming removed 3 bases at V and 2 bases at J, with 11 bases between. Germline values: CDR1 MNHEY, CDR2 SMNVEV (reference sequence). The CDR3 has 15 amino acids.

The genes are TRBV12-3 or TRBV12-4 and TRBJ1-2, with D maybe TRBD1 (5 bases). V lost 6 bases and J 1 base, leaving 9 bases between the germline ends. This CDR3 has 13 residues. The CDR3 DNA reads TGTGCCAGCAGCTTCGACAGTAACTATGGCTACACCTTC. This translates into CASSFDSNYGYTF.

To note about this clone: Germline and junction disagree at one end, which may indicate a read error. The V call is TRBV6-1, the J call TRBJ2-6; TRBD1 matches at 7 bases. This CDR3 is built from 17 residues. Germline CDR1 MNHNS, CDR2 SASEGT. The CDR3 DNA reads TGTGCCAGCAGAGAAGACAGGGACAATACTGGGGCCAACGTCCTGACTTTC. Translating it yields CASREDRDNTGANVLTF.

This chain uses TRBV2 with TRBJ2-2; D call uncertain. V lost 7 bases and J 0 bases, leaving 15 bases between the germline ends. The length of the CDR3 is 16 residues. CDR1 is SNHLY, CDR2 FYNNEI, per germline. This CDR3 is CASILSPDPNTGELFF. CDR3 DNA: TGTGCCAGCATCCTGTCCCCGGACCCGAACACCGGGGAGCTGTTTTTT. Using reference TRBV2 and TRBJ2-2 for the parts outside the CDR3, the full variable domain is EPEVTQTPSHQVTQMGQEVILRCVPISNHLYFYWYRQILGQKVEFLVSFYNNEISEKSEIFDDQFSVERPDGSNFTLKIRSTKLEDSAMYFCASILSPDPNTGELFFGEGSRLTVL.

J is TRBJ2-7 and V is TRBV15, with TRBD1 matching over 9 bases. Germline V lookup: CDR1 LNHNV, CDR2 YYDKDF (reference sequence). This CDR3 is 15 amino acids long. V shed 11 bases, J shed 3 bases, and the junction held 14 bases outside the gene matches. The CDR3 bases are TGTGCCTCGGGGGCGCCGGGACAGGGAATCTACGAGCAGTACTTC. This encodes CASGAPGQGIYEQYF.

The V gene is TRBV6-5, the J gene TRBJ1-4, with TRBD1 matching 7 bases. The CDR3 spans 14 residues. After removal of 8 bases from V and 0 bases from J, the junction contained 3 bases not matched to a gene. CDR1 and CDR2 from the germline V gene are MNHEY and SVGAGI. The CDR3 DNA reads as TGTGCCAGCCAAGGACAGGCAACTAATGAAAAACTGTTTTTT. Translated, it gives CASQGQATNEKLFF.

This chain's CDR3 is CASSRGGKEYTEAFF. In DNA, the CDR3 is TGTGCCAGCAGTCGAGGGGGTAAGGAATACACTGAAGCTTTCTTT. The chain employs TRBV6-6 and TRBJ1-1, with a possible D match to TRBD1 (6 bases). The CDR3 extends over 15 amino acids. Germline CDR1 and CDR2: MNHNY and SVGAGI (reference sequence). Trimming stripped 5 bases from V and 3 bases from J, with 16 bases between.

The gene calls are TRBV19 and TRBJ1-2, with D possibly matching TRBD1 (5 bases). Germline V gives CDR1 LNHDA, CDR2 SQIVND (reference sequence). CDR3 length equals 11 residues. Trimming took 7 bases from V and 6 from J, leaving 9 bases between them. The CDR3 protein is CASKSRDGYTF. In DNA, the CDR3 is TGTGCCAGTAAGAGCAGGGATGGCTACACCTTC.

V usage is TRBV10-2 and J usage is TRBJ2-1; 13 bases line up with TRBD2. J gave up 7 bases and V 10 bases, and 13 bases lay outside the gene matches. The CDR3 is made up of 16 amino acids. Germline V gene sequence: CDR1 WSHSY, CDR2 SAAADI. CDR3 amino acids: CAIGRGGLAGRNEQFF. CDR3 coding DNA: TGCGCCATCGGGCGGGGGGGACTAGCGGGGCGGAATGAGCAGTTCTTC.